The source of this TCR beta chain is a study of cytomegalovirus exposure and HLA in healthy donors. This CDR3 is 16 amino acids long. Per germline, CDR1 SEHNR and CDR2 FQNEAQ (reference sequence). About this clone: Its specificity is unknown. One junction end disagrees with the germline gene, perhaps due to a read error.

Study-wide results and limits: A later analysis found TCR association rates differed by HLA locus, highest for DRB1 and lowest for HLA-C.

It was with 60 Vbeta and 13 Jbeta primers that the PCR ran. Repertoires were generated with immunoSEQ multiplex PCR, while TCRdb's copy carries only in-frame clones and drops some. The sample has more than 90,000 clones; under 85% are singletons. The V call is TRBV7-9, the J call TRBJ1-2; possible D gene TRBD1, 6 bases. The sample taken for sequencing was PBMCs. The TCR was taken from a middle-aged woman in good health and CMV-seropositive. CDR3 region: CSSSGWGGAQGFGYTF. CDR3 sequence (DNA): TGTTCCAGCAGCGGATGGGGGGGGGCGCAAGGGTTTGGCTACACCTTC.